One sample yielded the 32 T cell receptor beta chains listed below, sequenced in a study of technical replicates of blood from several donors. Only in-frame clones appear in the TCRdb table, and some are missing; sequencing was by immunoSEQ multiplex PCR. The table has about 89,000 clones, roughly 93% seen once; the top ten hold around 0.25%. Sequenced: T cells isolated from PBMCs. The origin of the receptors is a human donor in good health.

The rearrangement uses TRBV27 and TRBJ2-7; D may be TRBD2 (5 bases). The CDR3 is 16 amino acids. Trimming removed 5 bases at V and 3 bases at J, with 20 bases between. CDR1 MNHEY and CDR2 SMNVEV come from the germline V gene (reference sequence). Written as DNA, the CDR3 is TGTGCCAGCAGTCCCATTTTCGAGCGGTGGTTCTACGAGCAGTACTTC. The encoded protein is CASSPIFERWFYEQYF.

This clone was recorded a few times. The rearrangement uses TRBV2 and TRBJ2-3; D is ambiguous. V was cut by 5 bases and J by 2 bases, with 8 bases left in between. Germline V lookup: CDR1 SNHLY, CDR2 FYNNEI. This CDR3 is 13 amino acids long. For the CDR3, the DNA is TGTGCCAGCAGTTACAGTTACACAGATACGCAGTATTTT. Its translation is CASSYSYTDTQYF.

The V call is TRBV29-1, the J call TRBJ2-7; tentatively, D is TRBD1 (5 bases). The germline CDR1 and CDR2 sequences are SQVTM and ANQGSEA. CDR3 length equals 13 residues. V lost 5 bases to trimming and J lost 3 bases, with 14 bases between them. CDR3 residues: CSVTQGFGYEQYF. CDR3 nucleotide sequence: TGCAGCGTTACCCAGGGTTTCGGCTACGAGCAGTACTTC.

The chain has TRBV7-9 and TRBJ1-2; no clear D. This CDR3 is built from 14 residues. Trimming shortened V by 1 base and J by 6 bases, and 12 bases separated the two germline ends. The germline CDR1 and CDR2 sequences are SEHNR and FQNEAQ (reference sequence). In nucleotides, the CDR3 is TGTGCCAGCAGCTTAGGCGTCGGGAACCATGGCTACACCTTC. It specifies CASSLGVGNHGYTF.

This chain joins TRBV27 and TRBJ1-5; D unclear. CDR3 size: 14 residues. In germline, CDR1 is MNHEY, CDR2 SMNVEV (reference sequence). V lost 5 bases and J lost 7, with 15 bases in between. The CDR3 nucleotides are TGTGCCAGCAGTCTCCATTCAGGTGGCCAGCCCCAGCATTTT. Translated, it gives CASSLHSGGQPQHF.

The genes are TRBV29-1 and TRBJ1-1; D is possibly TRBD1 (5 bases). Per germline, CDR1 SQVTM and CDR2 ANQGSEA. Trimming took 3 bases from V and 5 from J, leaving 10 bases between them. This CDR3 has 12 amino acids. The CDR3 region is CSVEQGRTEAFF. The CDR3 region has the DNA TGCAGCGTTGAGCAGGGCAGAACTGAAGCTTTCTTT.

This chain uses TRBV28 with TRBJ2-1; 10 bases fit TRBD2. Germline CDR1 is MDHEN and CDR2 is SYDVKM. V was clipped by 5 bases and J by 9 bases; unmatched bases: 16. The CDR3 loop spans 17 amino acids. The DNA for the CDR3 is TGTGCCAGCAGTCCCCCCAGCGGGAGGGCCGGTCAGGGTGAGCAGTTCTTC. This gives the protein CASSPPSGRAGQGEQFF.

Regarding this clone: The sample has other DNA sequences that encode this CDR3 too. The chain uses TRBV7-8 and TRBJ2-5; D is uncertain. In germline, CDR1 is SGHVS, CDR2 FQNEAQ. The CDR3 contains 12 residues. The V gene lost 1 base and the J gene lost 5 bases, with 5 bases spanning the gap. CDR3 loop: CASSLVRETQYF. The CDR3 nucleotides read TGTGCCAGCAGCTTAGTGCGGGAGACCCAGTACTTC.

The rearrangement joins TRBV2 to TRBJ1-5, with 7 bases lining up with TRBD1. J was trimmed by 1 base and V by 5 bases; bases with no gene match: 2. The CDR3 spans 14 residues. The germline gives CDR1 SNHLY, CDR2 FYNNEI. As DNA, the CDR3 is TGTGCCAGCAGTCCACAGGGGAGCAATCAGCCCCAGCATTTT. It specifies CASSPQGSNQPQHF.

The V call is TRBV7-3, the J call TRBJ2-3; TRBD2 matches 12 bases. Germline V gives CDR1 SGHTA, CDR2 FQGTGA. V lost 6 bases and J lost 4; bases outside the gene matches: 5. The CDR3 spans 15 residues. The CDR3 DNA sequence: TGTGCCAGCAGTCTAGCGGGGGGGCTCTCAGATACGCAGTATTTT. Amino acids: CASSLAGGLSDTQYF.

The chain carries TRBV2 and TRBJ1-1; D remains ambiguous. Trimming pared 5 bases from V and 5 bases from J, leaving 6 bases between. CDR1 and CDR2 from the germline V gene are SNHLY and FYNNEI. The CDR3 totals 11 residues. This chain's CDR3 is CASSRYTEAFF. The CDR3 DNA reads TGTGCCAGCAGTCGCTATACTGAAGCTTTCTTT.

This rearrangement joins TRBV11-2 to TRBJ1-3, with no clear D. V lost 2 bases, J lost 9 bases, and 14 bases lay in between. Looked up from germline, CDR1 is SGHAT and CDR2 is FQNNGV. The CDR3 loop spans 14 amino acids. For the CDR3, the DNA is TGTGCCAGCAGCTTACAGACCGCAAGAGGCACCATATATTTT. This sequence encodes CASSLQTARGTIYF.

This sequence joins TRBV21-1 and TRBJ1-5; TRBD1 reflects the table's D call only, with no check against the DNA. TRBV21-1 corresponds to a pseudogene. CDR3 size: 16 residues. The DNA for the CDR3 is TGTGCCAGCAGCAAATCGGGGACAGGGGGCCATCAGCCCCAGCATTTT. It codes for CASSKSGTGGHQPQHF.

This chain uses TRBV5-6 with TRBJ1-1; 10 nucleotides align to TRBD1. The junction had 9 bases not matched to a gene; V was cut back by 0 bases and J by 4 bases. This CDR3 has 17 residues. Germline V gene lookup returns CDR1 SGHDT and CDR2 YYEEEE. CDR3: CASSLGGPGQGITEAFF. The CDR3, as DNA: TGTGCCAGCAGCTTGGGGGGTCCGGGACAGGGGATCACTGAAGCTTTCTTT.

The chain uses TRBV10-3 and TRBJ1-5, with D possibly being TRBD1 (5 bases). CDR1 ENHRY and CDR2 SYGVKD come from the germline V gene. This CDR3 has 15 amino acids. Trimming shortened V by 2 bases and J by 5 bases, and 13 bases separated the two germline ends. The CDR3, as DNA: TGTGCCATCAGTGAGCAGGGTGGAGGGGATCAGCCCCAGCATTTT. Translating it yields CAISEQGGGDQPQHF.

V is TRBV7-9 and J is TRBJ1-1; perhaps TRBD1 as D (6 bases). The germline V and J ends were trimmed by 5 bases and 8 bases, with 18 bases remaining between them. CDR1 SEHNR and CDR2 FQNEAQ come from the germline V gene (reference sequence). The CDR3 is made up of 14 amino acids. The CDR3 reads CASSARGGHIEAFF. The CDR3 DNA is TGTGCCAGCAGCGCTAGAGGGGGACACATCGAAGCTTTCTTT.

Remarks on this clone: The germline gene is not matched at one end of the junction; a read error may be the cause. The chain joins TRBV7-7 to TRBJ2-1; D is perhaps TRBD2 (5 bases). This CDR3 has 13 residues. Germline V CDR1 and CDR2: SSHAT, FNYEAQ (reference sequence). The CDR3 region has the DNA TGTGCTAGCAGCACCGGGACCTACAATGAGCAGTTCTTC. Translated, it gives CASSTGTYNEQFF.

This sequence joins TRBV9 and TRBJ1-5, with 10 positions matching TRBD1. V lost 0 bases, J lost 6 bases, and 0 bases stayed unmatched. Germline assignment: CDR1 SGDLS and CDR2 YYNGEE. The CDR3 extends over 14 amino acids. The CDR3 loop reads CASSVGTGGQPQHF. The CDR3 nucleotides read TGTGCCAGCAGCGTAGGGACAGGGGGTCAGCCCCAGCATTTT.

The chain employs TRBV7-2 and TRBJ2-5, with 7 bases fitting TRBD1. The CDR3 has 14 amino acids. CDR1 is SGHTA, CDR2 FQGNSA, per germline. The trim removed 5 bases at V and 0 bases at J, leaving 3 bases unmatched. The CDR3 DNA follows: TGTGCCAGCAGCGACAGGGTTAACCAAGAGACCCAGTACTTC. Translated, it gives CASSDRVNQETQYF. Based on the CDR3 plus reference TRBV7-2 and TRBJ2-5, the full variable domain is GAGVSQSPSNKVTEKGKDVELRCDPISGHTALYWYRQSLGQGLEFLIYFQGNSAPDKSGLPSDRFSAERTGGSVSTLTIQRTQQEDSAVYLCASSDRVNQETQYFGPGTRLLVL.

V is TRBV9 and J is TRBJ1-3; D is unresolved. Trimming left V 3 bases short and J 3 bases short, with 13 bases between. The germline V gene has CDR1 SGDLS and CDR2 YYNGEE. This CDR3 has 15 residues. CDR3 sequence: CASSAFAGSGNTIYF. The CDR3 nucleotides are TGTGCCAGCAGCGCTTTCGCAGGAAGTGGAAACACCATATATTTT.

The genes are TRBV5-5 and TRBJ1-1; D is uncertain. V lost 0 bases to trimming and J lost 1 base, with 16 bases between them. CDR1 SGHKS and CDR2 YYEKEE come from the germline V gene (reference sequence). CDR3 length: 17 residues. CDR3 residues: CASSLAGSSSSNTEAFF. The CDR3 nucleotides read TGTGCCAGCAGCTTGGCCGGGTCCTCCTCCTCGAACACTGAAGCTTTCTTT.

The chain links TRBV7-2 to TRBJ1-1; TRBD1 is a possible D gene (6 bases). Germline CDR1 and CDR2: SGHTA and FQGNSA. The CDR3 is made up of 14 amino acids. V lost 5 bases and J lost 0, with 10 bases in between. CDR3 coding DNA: TGTGCCAGCAGCGGGCAGGGGATGAACACTGAAGCTTTCTTT. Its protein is CASSGQGMNTEAFF.

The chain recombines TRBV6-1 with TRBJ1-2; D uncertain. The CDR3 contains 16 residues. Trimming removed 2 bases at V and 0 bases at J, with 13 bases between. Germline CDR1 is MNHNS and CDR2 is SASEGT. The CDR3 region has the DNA TGTGCCAGCAGTGAATTTCTGCGAAACTCTAACTATGGCTACACCTTC. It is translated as CASSEFLRNSNYGYTF.

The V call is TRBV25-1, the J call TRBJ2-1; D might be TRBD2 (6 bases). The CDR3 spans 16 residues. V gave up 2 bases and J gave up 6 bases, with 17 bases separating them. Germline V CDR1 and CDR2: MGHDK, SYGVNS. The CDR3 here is CASSEIQGGFSNEQFF. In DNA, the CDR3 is TGTGCCAGCAGTGAAATCCAGGGAGGTTTTTCCAATGAGCAGTTCTTC.

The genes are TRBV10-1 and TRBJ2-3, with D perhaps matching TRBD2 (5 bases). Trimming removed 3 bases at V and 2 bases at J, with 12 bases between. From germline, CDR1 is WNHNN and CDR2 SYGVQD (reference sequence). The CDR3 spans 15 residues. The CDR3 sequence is CASSDGGQTTDTQYF. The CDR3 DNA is TGCGCCAGCAGTGATGGAGGCCAGACCACAGATACGCAGTATTTT.

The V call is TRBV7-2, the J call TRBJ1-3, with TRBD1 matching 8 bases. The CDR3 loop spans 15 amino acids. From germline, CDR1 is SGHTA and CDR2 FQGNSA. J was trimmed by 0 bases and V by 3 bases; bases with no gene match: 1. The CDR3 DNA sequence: TGTGCCAGCAGCTTCGACAGGGGCTCTGGAAACACCATATATTTT. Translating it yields CASSFDRGSGNTIYF. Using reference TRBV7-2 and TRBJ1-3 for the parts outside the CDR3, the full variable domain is GAGVSQSPSNKVTEKGKDVELRCDPISGHTALYWYRQSLGQGLEFLIYFQGNSAPDKSGLPSDRFSAERTGGSVSTLTIQRTQQEDSAVYLCASSFDRGSGNTIYFGEGSWLTVV.

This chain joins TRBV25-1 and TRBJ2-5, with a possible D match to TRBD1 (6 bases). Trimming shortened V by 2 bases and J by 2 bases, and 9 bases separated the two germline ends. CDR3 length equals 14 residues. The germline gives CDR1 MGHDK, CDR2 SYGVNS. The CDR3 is CASSERTVQETQYF. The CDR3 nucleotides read TGTGCCAGCAGTGAACGGACAGTACAAGAGACCCAGTACTTC.

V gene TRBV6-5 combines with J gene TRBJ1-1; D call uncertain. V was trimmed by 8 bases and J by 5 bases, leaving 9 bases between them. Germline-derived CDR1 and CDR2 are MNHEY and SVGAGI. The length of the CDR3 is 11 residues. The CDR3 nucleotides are TGTGCCAGCTCGGGAGGGACTGAAGCTTTCTTT. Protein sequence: CASSGGTEAFF.

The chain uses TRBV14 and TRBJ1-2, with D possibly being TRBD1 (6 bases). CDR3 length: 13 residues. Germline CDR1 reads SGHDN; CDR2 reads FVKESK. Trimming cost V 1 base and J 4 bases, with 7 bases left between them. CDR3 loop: CASSQGTVYGYTF. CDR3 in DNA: TGTGCCAGCAGCCAAGGGACAGTCTATGGCTACACCTTC.

The CDR3 here is CASTTYLDYGYTF. In DNA form, the CDR3 reads TGTGCCAGCACCACTTATCTGGACTATGGCTACACCTTC. The chain couples TRBV7-2 to TRBJ1-2; D gene ambiguous. The CDR3 has 13 residues. Looked up from germline, CDR1 is SGHTA and CDR2 is FQGNSA. V was shortened by 7 bases and J by 3 bases, with 12 bases between the two germline ends.

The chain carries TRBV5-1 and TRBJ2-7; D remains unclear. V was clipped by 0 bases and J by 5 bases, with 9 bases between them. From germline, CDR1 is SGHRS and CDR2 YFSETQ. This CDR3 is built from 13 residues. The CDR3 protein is CASSLGPSDEQYF. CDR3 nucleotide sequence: TGCGCCAGCAGCTTGGGACCGAGCGACGAGCAGTACTTC. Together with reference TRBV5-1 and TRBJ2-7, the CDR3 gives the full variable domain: KAGVTQTPRYLIKTRGQQVTLSCSPISGHRSVSWYQQTPGQGLQFLFEYFSETQRNKGNFPGRFSGRQFSNSRSEMNVSTLELGDSALYLCASSLGPSDEQYFGPGTRLTVT.

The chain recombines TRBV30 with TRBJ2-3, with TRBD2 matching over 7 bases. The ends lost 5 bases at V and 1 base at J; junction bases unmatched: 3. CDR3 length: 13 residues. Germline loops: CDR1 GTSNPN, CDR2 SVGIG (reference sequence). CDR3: CAWSSGGTDTQYF. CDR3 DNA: TGTGCCTGGTCAAGCGGGGGCACAGATACGCAGTATTTT.